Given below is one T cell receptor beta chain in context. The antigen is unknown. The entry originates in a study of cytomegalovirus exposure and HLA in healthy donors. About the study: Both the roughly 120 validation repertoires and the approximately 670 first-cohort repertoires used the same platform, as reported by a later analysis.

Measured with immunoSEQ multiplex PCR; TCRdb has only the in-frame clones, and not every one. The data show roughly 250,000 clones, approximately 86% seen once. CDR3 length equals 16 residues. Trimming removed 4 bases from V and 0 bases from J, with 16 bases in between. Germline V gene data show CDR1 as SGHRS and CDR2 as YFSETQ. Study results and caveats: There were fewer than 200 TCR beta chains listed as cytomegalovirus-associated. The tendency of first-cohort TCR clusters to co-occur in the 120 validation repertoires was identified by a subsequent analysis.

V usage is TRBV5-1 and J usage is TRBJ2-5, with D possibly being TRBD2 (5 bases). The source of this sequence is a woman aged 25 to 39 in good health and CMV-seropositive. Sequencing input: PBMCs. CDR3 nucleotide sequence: TGCGCCAGCAGCCCCGGAGGCGGATGGTACCAAGAGACCCAGTACTTC. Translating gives CASSPGGGWYQETQYF.